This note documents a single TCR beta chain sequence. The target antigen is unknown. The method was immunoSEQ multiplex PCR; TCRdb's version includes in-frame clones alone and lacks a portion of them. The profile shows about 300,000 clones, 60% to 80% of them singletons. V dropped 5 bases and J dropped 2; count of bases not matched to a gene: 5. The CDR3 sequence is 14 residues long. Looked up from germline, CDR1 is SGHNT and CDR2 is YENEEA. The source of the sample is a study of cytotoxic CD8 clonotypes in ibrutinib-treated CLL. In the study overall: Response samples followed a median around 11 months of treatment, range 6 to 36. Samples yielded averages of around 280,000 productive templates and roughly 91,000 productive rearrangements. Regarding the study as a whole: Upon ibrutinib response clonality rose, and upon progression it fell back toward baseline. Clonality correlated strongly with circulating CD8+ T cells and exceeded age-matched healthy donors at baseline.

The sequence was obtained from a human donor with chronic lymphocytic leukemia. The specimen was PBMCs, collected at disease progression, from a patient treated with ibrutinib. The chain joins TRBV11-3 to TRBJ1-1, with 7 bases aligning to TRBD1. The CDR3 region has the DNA TGTGCCAGCAGCCCGAGACAGGGAAACACTGAAGCTTTCTTT. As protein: CASSPRQGNTEAFF.